The next 32 T cell receptor beta chains were all read from a single sample in a study of blood T cells in healthy people across ages. For the second PCR, which ran for about 7 to 11 cycles, a sample-barcoded 5' primer and a J-beta primer mix were used. TCRdb reprocessed the 5' RACE reads with MiXCR, giving one entry per CDR3 protein. The data show about 780,000 distinct CDR3 sequences, 46% seen once. Material: blood. Receptors were obtained from a man older than 75 in good health.

The rearrangement links TRBV20-1 to TRBJ2-1; 7 bases align to TRBD1. The J call may be mistaken, given a closer DNA end match to TRBJ2-7. Germline CDR1 and CDR2: DFQATT and SNEGSKA (reference sequence). The CDR3 totals 12 residues. In DNA form, the CDR3 reads TGCAGGGCCCTCCGGGACAGCAATGAGCAGTACTTC. Protein: CRALRDSNEQYF.

This clonotype was detected only a few times. V and J are TRBV11-2 and TRBJ2-2; 7 bases are a match to TRBD1. The CDR3 extends over 14 amino acids. After removal of 7 bases from V and 5 bases from J, the junction contained 7 bases not matched to a gene. The V gene's germline CDR1 is SGHAT and CDR2 FQNNGV. The CDR3 DNA reads as TGTGCCAGCACGCGGGCAGGGGGTACCGGGGAGCTGTTTTTT. Translating it yields CASTRAGGTGELFF.

This clonotype was recorded a few times. The V call is TRBV29-1, the J call TRBJ2-1; 9 nucleotides match TRBD2. Trimming took 6 bases from V and 0 from J; bases not matched to a gene: 3. The germline CDR1 and CDR2 sequences are SQVTM and ANQGSEA. This CDR3 comprises 14 residues. CDR3 sequence: CSVSGGISYNEQFF. CDR3 coding DNA: TGCAGCGTAAGCGGGGGGATCTCCTACAATGAGCAGTTCTTC.

The table lists this clonotype with a few counts. This chain joins TRBV20-1 and TRBJ2-4; 9 positions match TRBD1. The junction had 6 bases not matched to a gene; V was cut back by 6 bases and J by 0 bases. The CDR3 spans 15 residues. In germline, CDR1 is DFQATT, CDR2 SNEGSKA (reference sequence). The CDR3 is CSAPGQGIAKNIQYF. In nucleotides, the CDR3 is TGCAGTGCCCCGGGACAGGGAATAGCCAAAAACATTCAGTACTTC.

The chain employs TRBV29-1 and TRBJ2-3; TRBD1 matches at 7 bases. Looked up from germline, CDR1 is SQVTM and CDR2 is ANQGSEA. V trimming: 5 bases; J trimming: 3 bases; junction bases outside the gene matches: 11. The CDR3 covers 15 residues. CDR3 bases: TGCAGCGTTCCCCATGACAGGGTGACGACAGATACGCAGTATTTT. Amino acid sequence: CSVPHDRVTTDTQYF.

This clonotype has a handful of counts. J is TRBJ2-7 and V is TRBV6-2 or TRBV6-3, with D unresolved. The germline CDR1 and CDR2 sequences are MNHEY and SVGEGT. The CDR3 totals 11 residues. The V end lost 8 bases, the J end lost 4 bases, and 9 bases lay between the germline ends. The CDR3 region is CASAYSYEQYF. For the CDR3, the DNA is TGTGCCAGCGCCTACTCGTACGAGCAGTACTTC.

This clonotype was observed many times. This chain uses TRBV11-3 with TRBJ1-4, with D unresolved. This CDR3 contains 12 residues. Deletions cut 5 bases from V and 10 bases from J, with 11 bases between. The germline gives CDR1 SGHNT, CDR2 YENEEA. The CDR3 sequence is CASSPQRGKLFF. As DNA, the CDR3 is TGTGCCAGCAGCCCCCAGAGAGGAAAACTGTTTTTT.

The chain carries TRBV20-1 and TRBJ2-7, with a weak D call TRBD1 (6 bases). The CDR3 length is 13 residues. Trimming shortened V by 3 bases and J by 6 bases, and 15 bases separated the two germline ends. Germline values: CDR1 DFQATT, CDR2 SNEGSKA (reference sequence). CDR3 sequence reads: CSASMGHRGEQYF. DNA for the CDR3: TGCAGTGCTAGCATGGGACACCGCGGCGAGCAGTACTTC.

About this clonotype itself: A much larger clone lies one base from this, so it may be a read error. J is TRBJ2-1 and V is TRBV5-1; unclear D gene. Germline V lookup: CDR1 SGHRS, CDR2 YFSETQ. Deletions cut 3 bases from V and 9 bases from J, with 19 bases between. The length of the CDR3 is 15 residues. The CDR3 DNA follows: TGCGCCAGCAGCTCCGCCGGACGGGTACCCGGTGAGCAGTTCTTC. As protein: CASSSAGRVPGEQFF. Variable domain in full (rest from reference TRBV5-1 and TRBJ2-1): KAGVTQTPRYLIKTRGQQVTLSCSPISGHRSVSWYQQTPGQGLQFLFEYFSETQRNKGNFPGRFSGRQFSNSRSEMNVSTLELGDSALYLCASSSAGRVPGEQFFGPGTRLTVL.

As concerns this clonotype: The junction does not match germline at one end; this may be a read error. The CDR3 DNA sequence: TGTGCCGGCAGCCAAGAGACAGAGGGGCATGGCTACACCTTC. As protein: CAGSQETEGHGYTF. The chain couples TRBV14 to TRBJ1-2, with D possibly TRBD1 on 5 matching bases. In germline, CDR1 is SGHDN, CDR2 FVKESK. The length of the CDR3 is 14 residues. Together with reference TRBV14 and TRBJ1-2, the CDR3 gives the full variable domain: EAGVTQFPSHSVIEKGQTVTLRCDPISGHDNLYWYRRVMGKEIKFLLHFVKESKQDESGMPNNRFLAERTGGTYSTLKVQPAELEDSGVYFCAGSQETEGHGYTFGSGTRLTVV.

The chain has TRBV9 and TRBJ2-3, with 10 bases that match TRBD2. From germline, CDR1 is SGDLS and CDR2 YYNGEE. The V and J ends lost 2 bases and 3 bases, in that order; junction bases with no gene match: 6. The CDR3 runs 16 residues. In DNA form, the CDR3 reads TGTGCCAGCAGCGTCAGCGGGAGGGCCTCTACAGATACGCAGTATTTT. It is translated as CASSVSGRASTDTQYF.

The chain recombines TRBV7-2 with TRBJ2-5; D is uncertain. The germline V and J ends were trimmed by 2 bases and 4 bases, with 11 bases remaining between them. The CDR3 extends over 14 amino acids. Germline V gene sequence: CDR1 SGHTA, CDR2 FQGNSA. Written as DNA, the CDR3 is TGTGCCAGCAGCTTATCCGCAGGACCAGAGACCCAGTACTTC. It specifies CASSLSAGPETQYF.

In this sample, this clonotype turned up many times. The CDR3 loop is CSATGTNGREQYF. The DNA of the CDR3 is TGCAGTGCTACCGGGACTAACGGTCGCGAGCAGTACTTC. The genes are TRBV20-1 and TRBJ2-7, with TRBD2 matching over 7 bases. J gave up 6 bases and V 4 bases, and 9 bases lay outside the gene matches. The CDR3 is made up of 13 amino acids. Germline lookup yields CDR1 DFQATT and CDR2 SNEGSKA (reference sequence).

CDR3 in amino acids: CSASFLGSNQPQHF. As DNA, the CDR3 is TGCAGTGCTAGCTTCCTGGGTAGCAATCAGCCCCAGCATTTT. The chain couples TRBV20-1 to TRBJ1-5; no definite D call. The CDR3 is made up of 14 amino acids. From germline, CDR1 is DFQATT and CDR2 SNEGSKA (reference sequence). Trimming pared 3 bases from V and 0 bases from J, leaving 9 bases between.

This clonotype was observed a handful of times. The chain recombines TRBV18 with TRBJ2-1; 9 bases are a match to TRBD2. After removal of 0 bases from V and 7 bases from J, the junction contained 7 bases not matched to a gene. Looked up from germline, CDR1 is KGHSH and CDR2 is LQKENI. CDR3 length: 16 amino acids. The CDR3 sequence is CASSPPSLAGMNEQFF. CDR3 DNA: TGTGCCAGCTCACCACCGAGCCTAGCGGGAATGAATGAGCAGTTCTTC.

The chain couples TRBV27 to TRBJ2-3; D is uncertain. Trimming cost V 0 bases and J 2 bases, with 9 bases left between them. This CDR3 contains 15 residues. Per germline, CDR1 MNHEY and CDR2 SMNVEV (reference sequence). Written as DNA, the CDR3 is TGTGCCAGCAGTTTATCCGGCTACCACACAGATACGCAGTATTTT. Translation: CASSLSGYHTDTQYF.

This chain connects TRBV20-1 to TRBJ2-7, with TRBD2 matching over 12 bases. This CDR3 has 16 amino acids. Germline CDR1 DFQATT, CDR2 SNEGSKA (reference sequence). V shed 0 bases and J 3 bases; nucleotides not matched to a gene: 6. The CDR3 spells CSARELAGGKGYEQYF. CDR3 nucleotide sequence: TGCAGTGCTAGAGAGCTAGCGGGAGGGAAGGGCTACGAGCAGTACTTC.

This clonotype was seen many times. V is TRBV4-2 and J is TRBJ2-1; 7 bases line up with TRBD2. CDR3 length: 16 amino acids. Losses at the gene ends were 6 bases for V and 1 base for J; bases not matched to a gene: 9. CDR1 is LGHNA, CDR2 YNFKEQ, per germline. CDR3 in amino acids: CASRKQAGDSYNEQFF. DNA for the CDR3: TGTGCCAGCAGGAAACAGGCGGGAGATTCCTACAATGAGCAGTTCTTC.

The chain recombines TRBV29-1 with TRBJ1-4; a possible D gene is TRBD1 (6 bases). With 4 bases removed from V and 7 bases from J, the gap between germline ends came to 13 bases. The germline V gene encodes CDR1 SQVTM and CDR2 ANQGSEA. The CDR3 covers 13 residues. CDR3 in amino acids: CSVGGGAGEKLFF. For the CDR3, the DNA is TGCAGCGTTGGAGGGGGGGCGGGTGAAAAACTGTTTTTT.

On this clonotype: A read error may be the cause here, since a much bigger clone is one base away. CDR3 amino acids: CASSLGRAGIDEQFF. The CDR3 nucleotides read TGTGCCAGCAGTCTGGGGCGGGCCGGTATCGATGAGCAGTTCTTC. The V call is TRBV28, the J call TRBJ2-1; D is possibly TRBD1 or TRBD2 (5 bases each). The CDR3 contains 15 residues. CDR1 is MDHEN and CDR2 is SYDVKM in the germline V gene. V lost 5 bases, J lost 8 bases, and 19 bases lay in between.

This clonotype has only one observation. CDR3 region: CASRTGGDNSGANVLTF. The CDR3 DNA sequence: TGTGCCAGCAGGACAGGGGGCGATAACTCTGGGGCCAACGTCCTGACTTTC. V and J are TRBV6-6 and TRBJ2-6; 10 bases are a match to TRBD1. The CDR3 spans 17 residues. The V gene end was trimmed by 6 bases and the J gene end by 0 bases; junction bases not matched to a gene: 5. Per the germline V gene, CDR1 is MNHNY and CDR2 is SVGAGI (reference sequence).

This clonotype was counted only a few times. The chain recombines TRBV7-6 with TRBJ2-1; TRBD2 might be the D (6 bases). V gave up 5 bases and J gave up 7 bases, with 15 bases separating them. The CDR3 has 14 amino acids. Germline V CDR1 and CDR2: SGHVS, FNYEAQ. DNA of the CDR3: TGTGCCAGCAGCCCTCCCCGGGAGCAAAATGAGCAGTTCTTC. This codes for CASSPPREQNEQFF.

The chain uses TRBV4-1 and TRBJ2-5; 8 bases line up with TRBD1. The germline V gene has CDR1 MGHRA and CDR2 YSYEKL. Germline trimming cut 4 bases from V and 5 bases from J; bases unmatched to any gene: 9. This CDR3 region has 15 residues. The CDR3 DNA reads TGCGCCAGCAGCCCTGGCAGGGGGCTTGGGGAGACCCAGTACTTC. It codes for CASSPGRGLGETQYF.

V gene TRBV28 combines with J gene TRBJ2-7; D possibly matches TRBD1 or TRBD2 (5 bases each). The germline gives CDR1 MDHEN, CDR2 SYDVKM. CDR3 length: 15 residues. V lost 4 bases and J lost 3, with 16 bases in between. The CDR3 sequence is CASSSRQSGVYEQYF. For the CDR3, the DNA is TGTGCCAGCAGTTCACGACAGTCCGGGGTCTACGAGCAGTACTTC.

To note about this clonotype: A much larger clone differs by one base, so this may be a read error. This rearrangement joins TRBV6-2 or TRBV6-3 to TRBJ1-2; D not certain. This CDR3 comprises 16 residues. The V end lost 2 bases, the J end lost 4 bases, and 17 bases lay between the germline ends. Germline CDR1 reads MNHEY; CDR2 reads SVGEGT. The CDR3 nucleotides read TGTGCCAGCAGTTACACGAGGCGTATGGGCGGCTATGGCTACACCTTC. Translating it yields CASSYTRRMGGYGYTF.

V gene TRBV20-1 combines with J gene TRBJ2-7; possibly TRBD2 for D (6 bases). The assigned J gene may be wrong: the sequence end matches TRBJ2-5 better. The CDR3 contains 14 residues. Germline V lookup: CDR1 DFQATT, CDR2 SNEGSKA (reference sequence). DNA for the CDR3: TGCAGTGCTAGAGATCACGGGGGTATAGAGACCCAGTACTTC. It specifies CSARDHGGIETQYF.

Note on this clonotype: One base away lies a much larger clone, so this may be a sequencing read error. The genes are TRBV12-3 or TRBV12-4 and TRBJ2-7, with D uncertain. The J call is uncertain, as TRBJ2-5 better fits the DNA end. This CDR3 comprises 16 residues. In DNA form, the CDR3 reads TGTTCCAGCAGTTCCCGTTCGGGTTTAGTTGGAGAGACCCAGTACTTC. Translation: CSSSSRSGLVGETQYF.

This clonotype was observed a handful of times. This chain connects TRBV6-1 to TRBJ1-1; no clear D. CDR1 and CDR2 (germline): MNHNS, SASEGT. V lost 7 bases, J lost 0 bases, and 9 bases lay in between. The length of the CDR3 is 13 residues. The CDR3 sequence is CASTQEMNTEAFF. CDR3 nucleotides: TGTGCCAGCACCCAGGAGATGAACACTGAAGCTTTCTTT.

The rearrangement joins TRBV9 to TRBJ2-7; 8 bases align to TRBD2. The CDR3 spans 15 residues. V was pared by 1 base and J by 2 bases, with 5 bases of the junction left unmatched. Germline values: CDR1 SGDLS, CDR2 YYNGEE. The CDR3 reads CASSVSSGSTYEQYF. The CDR3 region has the DNA TGTGCCAGCAGCGTATCTAGCGGGTCTACCTACGAGCAGTACTTC.

The rearrangement uses TRBV29-1 and TRBJ2-2, with D perhaps being TRBD1 or TRBD2 (5 bases each). Trimming pared 6 bases from V and 6 bases from J, leaving 17 bases between. The CDR3 contains 14 residues. From germline, CDR1 is SQVTM and CDR2 ANQGSEA. The CDR3 is CSVGTNLVSGELFF. The CDR3 coding sequence is TGCAGCGTGGGGACGAACCTTGTCTCCGGGGAGCTGTTTTTT.

There are a few counts of this clonotype. The V gene is TRBV11-2, the J gene TRBJ2-5, with D possibly being TRBD1 (5 bases). Between the trimmed V and J ends, which lost 5 bases and 9 bases, there was a span of 22 bases. The CDR3 contains 15 residues. Germline lookup yields CDR1 SGHAT and CDR2 FQNNGV. CDR3 amino acids: CASSPLGAGSYPQYF. Written as DNA, the CDR3 is TGTGCCAGCAGCCCCCTAGGGGCCGGAAGTTATCCCCAGTACTTC.

Notes on this clonotype: This clone may be a read error of a much larger clone one base away. V gene TRBV12-3 or TRBV12-4 combines with J gene TRBJ2-5; 10 bases align to TRBD2. V lost 4 bases and J lost 11; bases outside the gene matches: 16. CDR3 size: 16 residues. DNA of the CDR3: TGTGCCAGCAGTTCCCTCGGAGCGGGAGGGAAGGATGAGCAGTACTTC. Translated: CASSSLGAGGKDEQYF.